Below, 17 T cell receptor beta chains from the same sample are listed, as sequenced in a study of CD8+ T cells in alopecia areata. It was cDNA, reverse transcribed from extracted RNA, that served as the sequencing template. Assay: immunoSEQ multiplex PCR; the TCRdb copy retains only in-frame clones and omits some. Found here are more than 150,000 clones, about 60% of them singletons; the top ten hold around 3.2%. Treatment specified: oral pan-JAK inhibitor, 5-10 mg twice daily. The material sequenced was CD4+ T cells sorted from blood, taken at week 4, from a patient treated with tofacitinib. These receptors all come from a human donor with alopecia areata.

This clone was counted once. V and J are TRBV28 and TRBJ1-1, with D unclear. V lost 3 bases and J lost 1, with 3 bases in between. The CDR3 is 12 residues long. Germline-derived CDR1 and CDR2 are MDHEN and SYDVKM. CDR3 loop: CASSFTNTEAFF. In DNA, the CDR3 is TGTGCCAGCAGTTTTACGAACACTGAAGCTTTCTTT. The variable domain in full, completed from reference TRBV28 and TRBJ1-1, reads DVKVTQSSRYLVKRTGEKVFLECVQDMDHENMFWYRQDPGLGLRLIYFSYDVKMKEKGDIPEGYSVSREKKERFSLILESASTNQTSMYLCASSFTNTEAFFGQGTRLTVV.

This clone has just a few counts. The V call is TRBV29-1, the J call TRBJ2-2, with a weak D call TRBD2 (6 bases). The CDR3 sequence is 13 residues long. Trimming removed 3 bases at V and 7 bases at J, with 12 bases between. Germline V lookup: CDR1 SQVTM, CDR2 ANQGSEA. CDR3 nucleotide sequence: TGCAGCGTTGACGTCGGGGGAGGCGGGGAGCTGTTTTTT. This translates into CSVDVGGGGELFF.

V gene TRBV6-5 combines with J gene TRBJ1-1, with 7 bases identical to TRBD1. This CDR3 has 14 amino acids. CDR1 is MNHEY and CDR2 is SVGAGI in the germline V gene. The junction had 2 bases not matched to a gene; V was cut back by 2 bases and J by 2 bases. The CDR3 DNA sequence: TGTGCCAGCAGTTACGGACAGGCAAACACTGAAGCTTTCTTT. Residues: CASSYGQANTEAFF.

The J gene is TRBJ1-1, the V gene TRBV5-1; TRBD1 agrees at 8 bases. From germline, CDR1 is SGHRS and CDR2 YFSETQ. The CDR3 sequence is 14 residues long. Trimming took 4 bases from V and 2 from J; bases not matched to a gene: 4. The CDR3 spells CASSAGQANTEAFF. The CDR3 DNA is TGCGCCAGCAGCGCGGGACAGGCAAACACTGAAGCTTTCTTT.

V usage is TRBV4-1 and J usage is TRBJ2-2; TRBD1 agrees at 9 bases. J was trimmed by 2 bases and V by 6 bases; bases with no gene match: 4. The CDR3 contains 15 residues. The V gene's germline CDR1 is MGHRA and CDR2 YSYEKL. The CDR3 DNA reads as TGCGCCAGCAGGGGACAGGGTTTCAACACCGGGGAGCTGTTTTTT. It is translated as CASRGQGFNTGELFF.

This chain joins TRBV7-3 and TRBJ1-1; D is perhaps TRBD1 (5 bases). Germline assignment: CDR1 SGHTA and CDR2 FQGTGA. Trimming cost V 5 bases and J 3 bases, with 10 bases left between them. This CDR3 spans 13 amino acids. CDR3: CASSRDGDTEAFF. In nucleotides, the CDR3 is TGTGCCAGCAGCCGGGACGGGGACACTGAAGCTTTCTTT.

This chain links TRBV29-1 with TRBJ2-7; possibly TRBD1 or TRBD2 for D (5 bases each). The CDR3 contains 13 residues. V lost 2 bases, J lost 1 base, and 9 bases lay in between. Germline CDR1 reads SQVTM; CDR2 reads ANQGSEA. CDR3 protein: CSVERGLSYEQYF. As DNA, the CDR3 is TGCAGCGTTGAACGGGGCCTGTCCTACGAGCAGTACTTC.

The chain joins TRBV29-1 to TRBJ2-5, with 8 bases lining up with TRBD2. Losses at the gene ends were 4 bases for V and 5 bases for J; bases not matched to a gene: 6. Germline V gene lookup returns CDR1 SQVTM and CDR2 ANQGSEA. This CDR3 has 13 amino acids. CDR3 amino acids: CSVGRGGSETQYF. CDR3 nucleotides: TGCAGCGTTGGACGGGGGGGCTCTGAGACCCAGTACTTC.

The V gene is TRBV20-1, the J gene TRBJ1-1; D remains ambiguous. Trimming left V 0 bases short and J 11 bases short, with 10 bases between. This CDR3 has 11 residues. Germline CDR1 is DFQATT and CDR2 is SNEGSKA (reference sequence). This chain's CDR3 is CSARDPPAAFF. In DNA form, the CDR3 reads TGCAGTGCTAGAGATCCCCCTGCGGCTTTCTTT.

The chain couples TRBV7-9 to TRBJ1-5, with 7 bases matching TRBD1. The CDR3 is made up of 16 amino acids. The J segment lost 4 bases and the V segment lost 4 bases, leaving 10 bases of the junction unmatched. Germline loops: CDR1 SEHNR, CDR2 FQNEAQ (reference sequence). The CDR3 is CASSYSLGQANQPQHF. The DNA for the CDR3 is TGTGCCAGCAGCTACTCCCTCGGACAGGCTAATCAGCCCCAGCATTTT.

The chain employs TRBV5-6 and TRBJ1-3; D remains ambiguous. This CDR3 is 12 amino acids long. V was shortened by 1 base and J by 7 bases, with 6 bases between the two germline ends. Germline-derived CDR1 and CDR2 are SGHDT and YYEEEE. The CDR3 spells CASSLSVNTIYF. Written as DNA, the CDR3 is TGTGCCAGCAGCTTGTCGGTCAACACCATATATTTT.

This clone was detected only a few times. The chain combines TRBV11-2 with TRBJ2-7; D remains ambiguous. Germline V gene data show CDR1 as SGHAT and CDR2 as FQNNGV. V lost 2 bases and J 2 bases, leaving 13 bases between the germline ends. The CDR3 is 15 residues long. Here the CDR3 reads CASSLRVSKTYEQYF. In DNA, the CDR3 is TGTGCCAGCAGCTTAAGAGTCAGTAAAACCTACGAGCAGTACTTC.

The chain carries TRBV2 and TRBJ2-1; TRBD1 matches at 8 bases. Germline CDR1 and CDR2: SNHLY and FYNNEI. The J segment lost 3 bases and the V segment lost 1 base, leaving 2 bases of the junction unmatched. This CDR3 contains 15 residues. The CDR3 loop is CASSEGQGHYNEQFF. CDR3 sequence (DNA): TGTGCCAGCAGTGAAGGACAGGGGCACTACAATGAGCAGTTCTTC.

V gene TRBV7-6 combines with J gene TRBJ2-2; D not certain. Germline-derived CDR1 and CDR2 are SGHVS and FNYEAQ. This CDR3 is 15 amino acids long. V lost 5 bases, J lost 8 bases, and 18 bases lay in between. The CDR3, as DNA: TGTGCCAGCAGCACGTACTCACTTCCGCAAGGGGAGCTGTTTTTT. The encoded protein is CASSTYSLPQGELFF.

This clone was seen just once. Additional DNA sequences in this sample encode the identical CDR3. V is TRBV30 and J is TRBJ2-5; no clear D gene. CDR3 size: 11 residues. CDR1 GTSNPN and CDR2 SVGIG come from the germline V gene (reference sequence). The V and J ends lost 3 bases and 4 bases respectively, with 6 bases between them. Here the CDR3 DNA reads TGTGCCTGGAGGCAGAGAGAGACCCAGTACTTC. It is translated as CAWRQRETQYF.

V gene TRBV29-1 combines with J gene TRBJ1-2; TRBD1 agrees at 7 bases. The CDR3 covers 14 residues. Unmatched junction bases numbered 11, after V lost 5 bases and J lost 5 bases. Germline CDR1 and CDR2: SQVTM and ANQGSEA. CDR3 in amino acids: CSVTTGERPYGYTF. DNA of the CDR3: TGCAGCGTTACCACAGGGGAGCGGCCATATGGCTACACCTTC.

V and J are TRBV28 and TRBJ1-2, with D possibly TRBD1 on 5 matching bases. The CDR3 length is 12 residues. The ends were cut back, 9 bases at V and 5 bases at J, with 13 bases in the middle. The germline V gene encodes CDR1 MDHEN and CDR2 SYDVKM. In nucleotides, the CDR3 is TGTGCCAGTGCGAACCAGGGTTATGGCTACACCTTC. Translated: CASANQGYGYTF.